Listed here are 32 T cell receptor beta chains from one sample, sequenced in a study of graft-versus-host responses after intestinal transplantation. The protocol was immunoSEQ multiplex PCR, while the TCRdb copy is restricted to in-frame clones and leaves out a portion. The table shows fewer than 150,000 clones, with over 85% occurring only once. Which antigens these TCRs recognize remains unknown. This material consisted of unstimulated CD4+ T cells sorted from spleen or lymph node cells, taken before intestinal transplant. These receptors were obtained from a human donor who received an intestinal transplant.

The CDR3 nucleotides are TGTGCCAGCAGCGACAGGGGTGTTCAGCAGTACTTC. Translation gives CASSDRGVQQYF. V gene TRBV11-3 combines with J gene TRBJ2-7, with 8 nucleotides matching TRBD1. The CDR3 runs to 12 residues. Trimming at V came to 5 bases and at J to 8 bases, leaving 5 bases not matched to a gene. In germline, CDR1 is SGHNT, CDR2 YENEEA.

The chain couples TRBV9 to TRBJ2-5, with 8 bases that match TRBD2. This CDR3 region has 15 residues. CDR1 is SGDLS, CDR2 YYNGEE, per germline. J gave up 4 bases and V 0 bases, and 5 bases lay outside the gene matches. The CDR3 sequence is CASSVEERGLETQYF. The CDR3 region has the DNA TGTGCCAGCAGCGTAGAGGAGCGGGGGTTAGAGACCCAGTACTTC.

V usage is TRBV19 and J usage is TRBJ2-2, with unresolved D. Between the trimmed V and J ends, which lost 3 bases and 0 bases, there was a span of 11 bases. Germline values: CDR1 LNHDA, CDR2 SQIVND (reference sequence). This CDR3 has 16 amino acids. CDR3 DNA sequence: TGTGCCAGTAGTATCCTCCCTACAGCGAACACCGGGGAGCTGTTTTTT. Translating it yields CASSILPTANTGELFF.

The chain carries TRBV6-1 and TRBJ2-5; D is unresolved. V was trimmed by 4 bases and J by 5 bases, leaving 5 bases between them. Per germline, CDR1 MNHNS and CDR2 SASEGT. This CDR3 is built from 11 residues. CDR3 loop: CASSVRETQYF. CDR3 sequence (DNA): TGTGCCAGCAGTGTCAGGGAGACCCAGTACTTC.

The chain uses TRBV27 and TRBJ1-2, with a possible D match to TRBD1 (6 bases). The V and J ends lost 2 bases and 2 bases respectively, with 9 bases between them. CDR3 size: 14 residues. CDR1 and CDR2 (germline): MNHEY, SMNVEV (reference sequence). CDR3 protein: CASSLTGSNYGYTF. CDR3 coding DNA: TGTGCCAGCAGTTTAACAGGGTCCAACTATGGCTACACCTTC.

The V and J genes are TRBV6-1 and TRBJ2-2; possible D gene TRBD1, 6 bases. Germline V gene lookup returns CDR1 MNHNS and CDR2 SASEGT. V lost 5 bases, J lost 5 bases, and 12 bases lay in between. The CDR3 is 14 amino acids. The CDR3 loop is CASSWTERTGELFF. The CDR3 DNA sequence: TGTGCCAGCAGTTGGACAGAACGGACCGGGGAGCTGTTTTTT.

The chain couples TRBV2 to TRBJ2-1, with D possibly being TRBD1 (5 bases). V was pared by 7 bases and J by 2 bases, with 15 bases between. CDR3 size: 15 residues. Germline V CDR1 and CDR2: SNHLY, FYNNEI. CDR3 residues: CASKSREVTYNEQFF. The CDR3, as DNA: TGTGCCAGCAAAAGCAGGGAAGTGACCTACAATGAGCAGTTCTTC. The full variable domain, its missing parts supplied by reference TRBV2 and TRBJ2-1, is EPEVTQTPSHQVTQMGQEVILRCVPISNHLYFYWYRQILGQKVEFLVSFYNNEISEKSEIFDDQFSVERPDGSNFTLKIRSTKLEDSAMYFCASKSREVTYNEQFFGPGTRLTVL.

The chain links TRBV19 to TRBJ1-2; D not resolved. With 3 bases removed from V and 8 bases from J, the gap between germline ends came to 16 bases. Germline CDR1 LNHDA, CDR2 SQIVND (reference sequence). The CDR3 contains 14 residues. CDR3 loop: CASSIEAGRGGYTF. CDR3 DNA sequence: TGTGCCAGTAGTATCGAGGCAGGTCGAGGAGGCTACACCTTC.

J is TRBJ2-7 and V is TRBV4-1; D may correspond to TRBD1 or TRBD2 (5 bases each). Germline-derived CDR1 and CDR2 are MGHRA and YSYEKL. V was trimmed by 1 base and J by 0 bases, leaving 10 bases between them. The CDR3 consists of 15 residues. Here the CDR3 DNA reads TGCGCCAGCAGCCAAGCGCAGGGACCCTCCTACGAGCAGTACTTC. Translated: CASSQAQGPSYEQYF.

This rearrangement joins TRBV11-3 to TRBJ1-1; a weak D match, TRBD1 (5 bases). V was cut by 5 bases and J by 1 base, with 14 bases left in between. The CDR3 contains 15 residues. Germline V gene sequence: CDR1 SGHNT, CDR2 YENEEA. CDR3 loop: CASSTRRVTNTEAFF. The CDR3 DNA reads TGTGCCAGCAGCACTCGCAGGGTTACGAACACTGAAGCTTTCTTT.

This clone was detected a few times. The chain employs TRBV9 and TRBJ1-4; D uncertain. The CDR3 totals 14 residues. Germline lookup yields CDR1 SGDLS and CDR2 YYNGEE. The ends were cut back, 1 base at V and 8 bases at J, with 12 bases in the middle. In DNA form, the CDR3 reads TGTGCCAGCAGCGTAACCGGGGAAGGCGAAAAACTGTTTTTT. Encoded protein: CASSVTGEGEKLFF.

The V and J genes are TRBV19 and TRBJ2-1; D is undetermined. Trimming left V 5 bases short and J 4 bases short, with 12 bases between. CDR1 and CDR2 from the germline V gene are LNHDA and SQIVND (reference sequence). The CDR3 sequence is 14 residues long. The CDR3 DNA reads TGTGCCAGTAGTCATTCAGGAGTATACAATGAGCAGTTCTTC. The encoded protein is CASSHSGVYNEQFF.

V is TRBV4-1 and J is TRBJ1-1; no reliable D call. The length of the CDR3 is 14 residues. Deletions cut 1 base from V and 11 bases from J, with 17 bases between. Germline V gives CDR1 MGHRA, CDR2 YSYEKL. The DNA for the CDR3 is TGCGCCAGCAGCCAAGTGGGTAGGGCGGGGTTGGCTTTCTTT. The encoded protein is CASSQVGRAGLAFF.

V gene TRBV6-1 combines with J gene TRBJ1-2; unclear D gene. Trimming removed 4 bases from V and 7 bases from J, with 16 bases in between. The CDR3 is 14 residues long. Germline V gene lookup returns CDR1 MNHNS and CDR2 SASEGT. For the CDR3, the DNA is TGTGCCAGCAGTGCGCCAATAAGCCCAGGTGGCTACACCTTC. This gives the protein CASSAPISPGGYTF.

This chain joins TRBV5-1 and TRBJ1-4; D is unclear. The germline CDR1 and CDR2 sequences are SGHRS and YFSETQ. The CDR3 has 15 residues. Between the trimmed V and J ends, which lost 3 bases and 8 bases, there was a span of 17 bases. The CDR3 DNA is TGCGCCAGCAGCTCGGACCCCGCCGCCAGGGAAAAACTGTTTTTT. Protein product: CASSSDPAAREKLFF.

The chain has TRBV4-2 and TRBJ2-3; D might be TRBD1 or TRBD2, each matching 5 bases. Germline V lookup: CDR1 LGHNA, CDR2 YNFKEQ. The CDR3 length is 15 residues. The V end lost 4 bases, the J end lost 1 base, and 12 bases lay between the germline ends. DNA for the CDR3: TGTGCCAGCAGCCCCAAATCGGGGCGCACAGATACGCAGTATTTT. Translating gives CASSPKSGRTDTQYF.

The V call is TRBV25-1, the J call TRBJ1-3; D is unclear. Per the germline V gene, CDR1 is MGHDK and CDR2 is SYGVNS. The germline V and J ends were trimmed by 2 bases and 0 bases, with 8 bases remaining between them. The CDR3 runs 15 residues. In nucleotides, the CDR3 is TGTGCCAGCAGTGAAGGAGGCTTCTCTGGAAACACCATATATTTT. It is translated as CASSEGGFSGNTIYF.

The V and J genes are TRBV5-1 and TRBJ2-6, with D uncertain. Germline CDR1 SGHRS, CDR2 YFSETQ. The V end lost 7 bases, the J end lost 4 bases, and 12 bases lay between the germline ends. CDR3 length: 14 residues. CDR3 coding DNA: TGCGCCAGCGGGCCCTCCGCCGGGGCCAACGTCCTGACTTTC. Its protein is CASGPSAGANVLTF. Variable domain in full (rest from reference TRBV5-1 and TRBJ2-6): KAGVTQTPRYLIKTRGQQVTLSCSPISGHRSVSWYQQTPGQGLQFLFEYFSETQRNKGNFPGRFSGRQFSNSRSEMNVSTLELGDSALYLCASGPSAGANVLTFGAGSRLTVL.

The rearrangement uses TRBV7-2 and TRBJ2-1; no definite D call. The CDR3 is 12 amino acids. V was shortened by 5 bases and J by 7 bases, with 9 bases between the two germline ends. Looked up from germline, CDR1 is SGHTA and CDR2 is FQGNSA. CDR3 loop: CASSPFWNEQFF. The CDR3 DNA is TGTGCCAGCAGCCCTTTTTGGAATGAGCAGTTCTTC.

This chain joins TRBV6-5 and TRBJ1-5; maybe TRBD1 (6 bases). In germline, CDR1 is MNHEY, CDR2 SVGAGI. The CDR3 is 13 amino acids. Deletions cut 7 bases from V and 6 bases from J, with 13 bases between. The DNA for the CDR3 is TGTGCCAGCAAGGGGGGGGGTACTCAGCCCCAGCATTTT. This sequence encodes CASKGGGTQPQHF.

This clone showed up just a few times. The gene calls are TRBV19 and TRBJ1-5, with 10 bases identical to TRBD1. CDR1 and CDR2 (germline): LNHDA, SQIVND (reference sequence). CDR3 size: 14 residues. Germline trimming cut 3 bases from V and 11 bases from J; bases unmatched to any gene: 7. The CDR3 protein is CASSIGQGEGSQHF. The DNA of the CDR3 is TGTGCCAGTAGTATCGGACAGGGGGAAGGGTCCCAGCATTTT.

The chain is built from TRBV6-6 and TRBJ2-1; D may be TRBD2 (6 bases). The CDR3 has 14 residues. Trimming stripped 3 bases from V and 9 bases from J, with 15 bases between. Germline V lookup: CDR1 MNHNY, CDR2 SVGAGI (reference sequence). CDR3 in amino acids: CASSYPTRRTEQFF. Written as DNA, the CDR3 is TGTGCCAGCAGTTATCCGACTAGAAGGACTGAGCAGTTCTTC.

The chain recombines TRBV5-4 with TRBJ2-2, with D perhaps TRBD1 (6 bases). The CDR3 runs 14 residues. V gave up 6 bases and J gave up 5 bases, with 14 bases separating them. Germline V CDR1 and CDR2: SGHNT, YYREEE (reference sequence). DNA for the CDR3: TGTGCCAGCAAGTCAGGGGAAGGGACCGGGGAGCTGTTTTTT. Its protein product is CASKSGEGTGELFF.

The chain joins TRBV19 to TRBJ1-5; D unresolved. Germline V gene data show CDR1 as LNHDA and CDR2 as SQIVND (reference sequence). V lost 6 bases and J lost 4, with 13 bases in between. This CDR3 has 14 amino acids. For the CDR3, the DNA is TGTGCCAGTAGCATAATAACGGGGAATCAGCCCCAGCATTTT. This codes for CASSIITGNQPQHF.

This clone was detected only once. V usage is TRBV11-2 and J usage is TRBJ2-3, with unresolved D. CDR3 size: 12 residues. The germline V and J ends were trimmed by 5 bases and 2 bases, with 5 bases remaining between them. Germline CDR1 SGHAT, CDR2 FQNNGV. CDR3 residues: CASSLYTDTQYF. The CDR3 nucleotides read TGTGCCAGCAGCCTTTACACAGATACGCAGTATTTT.

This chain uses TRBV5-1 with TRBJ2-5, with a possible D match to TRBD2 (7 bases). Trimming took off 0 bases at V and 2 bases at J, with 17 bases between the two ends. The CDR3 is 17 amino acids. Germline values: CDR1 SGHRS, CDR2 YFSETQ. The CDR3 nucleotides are TGCGCCAGCAGCTTGGGGAATTCCAGGGGAGGGCAAGAGACCCAGTACTTC. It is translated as CASSLGNSRGGQETQYF.

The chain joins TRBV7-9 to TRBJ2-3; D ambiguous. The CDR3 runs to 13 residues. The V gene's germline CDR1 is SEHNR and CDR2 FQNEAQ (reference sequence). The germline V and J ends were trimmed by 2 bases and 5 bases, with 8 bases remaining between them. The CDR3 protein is CASSLRPGDTQYF. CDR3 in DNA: TGTGCCAGCAGCTTAAGACCCGGAGATACGCAGTATTTT.

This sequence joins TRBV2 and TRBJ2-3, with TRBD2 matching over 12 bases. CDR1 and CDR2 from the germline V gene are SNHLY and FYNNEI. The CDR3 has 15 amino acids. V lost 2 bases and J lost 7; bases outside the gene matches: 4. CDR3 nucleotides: TGTGCCAGCAGTGAACAGCTAGCGGGGGGGAATACGCAGTATTTT. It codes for CASSEQLAGGNTQYF. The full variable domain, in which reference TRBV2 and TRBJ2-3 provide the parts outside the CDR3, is EPEVTQTPSHQVTQMGQEVILRCVPISNHLYFYWYRQILGQKVEFLVSFYNNEISEKSEIFDDQFSVERPDGSNFTLKIRSTKLEDSAMYFCASSEQLAGGNTQYFGPGTRLTVL.

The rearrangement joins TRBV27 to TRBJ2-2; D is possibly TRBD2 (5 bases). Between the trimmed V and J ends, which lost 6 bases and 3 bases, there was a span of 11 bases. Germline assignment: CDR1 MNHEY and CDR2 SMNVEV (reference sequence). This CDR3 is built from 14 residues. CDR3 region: CASRDSVDTGELFF. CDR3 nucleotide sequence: TGTGCCAGCAGGGACTCAGTGGACACCGGGGAGCTGTTTTTT.

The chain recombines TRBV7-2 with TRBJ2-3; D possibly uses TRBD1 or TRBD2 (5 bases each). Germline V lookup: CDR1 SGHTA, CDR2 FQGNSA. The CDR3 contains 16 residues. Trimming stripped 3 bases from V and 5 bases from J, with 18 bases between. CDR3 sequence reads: CASSLVRAGQGDTQYF. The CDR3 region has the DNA TGTGCCAGCAGCTTGGTAAGGGCGGGCCAGGGAGATACGCAGTATTTT.

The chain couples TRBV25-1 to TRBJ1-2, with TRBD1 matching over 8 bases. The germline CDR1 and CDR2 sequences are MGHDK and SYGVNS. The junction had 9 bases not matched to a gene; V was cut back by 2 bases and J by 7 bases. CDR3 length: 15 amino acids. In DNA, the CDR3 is TGTGCCAGCAGTGAACCAGGACAGGGATCCCGTGGCTACACCTTC. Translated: CASSEPGQGSRGYTF.

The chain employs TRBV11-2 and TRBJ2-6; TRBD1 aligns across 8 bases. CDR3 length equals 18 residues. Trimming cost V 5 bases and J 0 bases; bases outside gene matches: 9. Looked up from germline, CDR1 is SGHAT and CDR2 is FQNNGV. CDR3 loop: CASSRNRDRLSGANVLTF. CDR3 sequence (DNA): TGTGCCAGCAGCAGAAACCGGGACAGGCTCTCTGGGGCCAACGTCCTGACTTTC. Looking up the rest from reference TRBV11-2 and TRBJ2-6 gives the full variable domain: EAGVAQSPRYKIIEKRQSVAFWCNPISGHATLYWYQQILGQGPKLLIQFQNNGVVDDSQLPKDRFSAERLKGVDSTLKIQPAKLEDSAVYLCASSRNRDRLSGANVLTFGAGSRLTVL.